This TCR beta chain was sequenced for a study of identical twins. Regarding the study as a whole: Models came in too low on out-of-frame TCR alpha sharing in monozygotic twins.

Germline CDR1 reads SEHNR; CDR2 reads FQNEAQ (reference sequence). V was cut by 1 base and J by 7 bases, with 14 bases left in between. This CDR3 contains 15 residues. TCRdb analysed the 5' RACE reads with MiXCR anew, one entry per CDR3 protein. The sample records 500,000 or so distinct CDR3 sequences, around 14% being singletons. In its sample, this clonotype was seen a few times. Its antigen is still unknown. This sample also appeared in a second study, on yellow fever vaccine responses in identical twins. That source notes: Convergence reportedly seemed to mark part of the twins' vaccine T cell response, with personalization marking the rest.

The chain joins TRBV7-9 to TRBJ1-5; D gene ambiguous. The material sequenced was CD4+ T cells sorted from blood. The sequence was collected from a woman between 18 and 29 years old in good health. In nucleotides, the CDR3 is TGTGCCAGCAGCTTAGGAAGCGGGGTATACCAGCCCCAGCATTTT. Amino acid sequence: CASSLGSGVYQPQHF.